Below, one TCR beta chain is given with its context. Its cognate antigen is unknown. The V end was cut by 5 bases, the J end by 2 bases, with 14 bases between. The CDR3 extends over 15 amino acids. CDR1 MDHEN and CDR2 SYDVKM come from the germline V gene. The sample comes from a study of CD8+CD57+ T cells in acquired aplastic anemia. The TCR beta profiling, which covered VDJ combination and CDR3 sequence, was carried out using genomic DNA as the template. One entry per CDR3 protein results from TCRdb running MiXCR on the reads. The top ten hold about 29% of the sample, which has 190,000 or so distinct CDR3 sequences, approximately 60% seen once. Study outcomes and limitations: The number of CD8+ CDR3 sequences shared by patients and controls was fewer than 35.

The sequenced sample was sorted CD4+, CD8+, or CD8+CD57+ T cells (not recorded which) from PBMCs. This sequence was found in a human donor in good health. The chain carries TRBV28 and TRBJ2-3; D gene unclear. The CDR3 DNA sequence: TGTGCCAGCAGTATCTCCCACTACAACACAGATACGCAGTATTTT. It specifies CASSISHYNTDTQYF.